These 28 T cell receptor beta chains came from one sample sequenced in a study of cytomegalovirus exposure and HLA in healthy donors. Primers for the PCR totalled 60 Vbeta and 13 Jbeta. Assay: immunoSEQ multiplex PCR; the TCRdb copy retains only in-frame clones and omits some. The sample contains 200,000 to 250,000 clones, around four fifths of which appear only once. Sequencing was performed on PBMCs. Receptor source: a middle-aged woman in good health and CMV-seronegative.

The chain recombines TRBV4-1 with TRBJ1-1, with 7 bases lining up with TRBD1. V dropped 1 base and J dropped 4; count of bases not matched to a gene: 6. The CDR3 sequence is 15 residues long. Germline loops: CDR1 MGHRA, CDR2 YSYEKL. The DNA for the CDR3 is TGCGCCAGCAGCCAAGGACAGGGATTGGGCACTGAAGCTTTCTTT. Translating it yields CASSQGQGLGTEAFF.

The rearrangement uses TRBV7-8 and TRBJ1-5; weak D call: TRBD1 (6 bases). Trimming cost V 5 bases and J 3 bases, with 11 bases left between them. The CDR3 loop spans 14 amino acids. Germline V lookup: CDR1 SGHVS, CDR2 FQNEAQ. The CDR3 bases are TGTGCCAGCAGCCTGACAGGACACAATCAGCCCCAGCATTTT. It codes for CASSLTGHNQPQHF.

The V gene is TRBV5-5, the J gene TRBJ1-4; possible D gene TRBD1, 6 bases. Per the germline V gene, CDR1 is SGHKS and CDR2 is YYEKEE (reference sequence). V was clipped by 2 bases and J by 8 bases, with 19 bases between them. The CDR3 totals 16 residues. As DNA, the CDR3 is TGTGCCAGCAGCTTTAACAGGGAGTTGGTCAGAGAAAAACTGTTTTTT. It yields the protein CASSFNRELVREKLFF.

This clone was seen once. The CDR3: CASSQPQPGIRETQYF. The CDR3 DNA reads as TGTGCCAGCAGCCAACCCCAGCCGGGTATAAGGGAGACCCAGTACTTC. The chain is built from TRBV14 and TRBJ2-5; D remains unclear. Trimming cost V 2 bases and J 5 bases, with 18 bases left between them. The CDR3 is made up of 16 amino acids. The germline CDR1 and CDR2 sequences are SGHDN and FVKESK.

This clone was seen a single time. The V and J genes are TRBV20-1 and TRBJ2-7, with no clear D. The CDR3 runs 11 residues. The germline V and J ends were trimmed by 2 bases and 3 bases, with 5 bases remaining between them. Germline lookup yields CDR1 DFQATT and CDR2 SNEGSKA (reference sequence). In DNA form, the CDR3 reads TGCAGTGCTAGACCTCTCTACGAGCAGTACTTC. Encoded protein: CSARPLYEQYF.

The chain employs TRBV2 and TRBJ2-1; D may be TRBD2 (5 bases). Trimming removed 1 base at V and 10 bases at J, with 8 bases between. The germline gives CDR1 SNHLY, CDR2 FYNNEI. The CDR3 length is 12 residues. The CDR3 coding sequence is TGTGCCAGCAGTGAAGGACTAATCGAGCAGTTCTTC. Encoded protein: CASSEGLIEQFF.

This clone showed up just a few times. The rearrangement uses TRBV6-5 and TRBJ1-1; D perhaps matches TRBD1 (5 bases). The CDR3 is 15 residues long. With 6 bases removed from V and 4 bases from J, the gap between germline ends came to 18 bases. Looked up from germline, CDR1 is MNHEY and CDR2 is SVGAGI. CDR3 nucleotide sequence: TGTGCCAGCAGCAACGGGGGTGGCGGGACCACTGAAGCTTTCTTT. This translates into CASSNGGGGTTEAFF.

The J gene is TRBJ2-1, the V gene TRBV7-9; 11 bases are a match to TRBD2. CDR1 and CDR2 (germline): SEHNR, FQNEAQ (reference sequence). This CDR3 has 16 amino acids. V was clipped by 5 bases and J by 2 bases; unmatched bases: 5. The CDR3, as DNA: TGTGCCAGCAGCCCACGACTAGCGGGAACCTACAATGAGCAGTTCTTC. Translation gives CASSPRLAGTYNEQFF.

The rearrangement joins TRBV19 to TRBJ2-1; 9 bases agree with TRBD2. The CDR3 extends over 18 amino acids. CDR1 and CDR2 (germline): LNHDA, SQIVND (reference sequence). Trimming removed 6 bases from V and 2 bases from J; junction bases left unmatched: 14. CDR3 region: CASSLVASGISPYNEQFF. The CDR3 DNA is TGTGCCAGTAGCTTGGTGGCTAGCGGGATAAGTCCCTACAATGAGCAGTTCTTC.

This rearrangement joins TRBV2 to TRBJ2-4; D is unresolved. V shed 7 bases and J shed 0 bases, with 10 bases lying between them. The CDR3 is 14 residues long. CDR1 and CDR2 from the germline V gene are SNHLY and FYNNEI. Written as DNA, the CDR3 is TGTGCCAGCAATCCCAGGATAGCCAAAAACATTCAGTACTTC. This codes for CASNPRIAKNIQYF.

V usage is TRBV13 and J usage is TRBJ2-2; 12 bases are shared with TRBD2. V dropped 1 base and J dropped 0; count of bases not matched to a gene: 9. CDR1 PRHDT and CDR2 FYEKMQ come from the germline V gene (reference sequence). This CDR3 comprises 20 residues. The chain's CDR3 is CASSLEPGTSGYTNTGELFF. The CDR3 nucleotides read TGTGCCAGCAGCTTAGAGCCCGGGACTAGCGGGTATACGAACACCGGGGAGCTGTTTTTT. The whole variable domain, filled in from reference TRBV13 and TRBJ2-2, reads AAGVIQSPRHLIKEKRETATLKCYPIPRHDTVYWYQQGPGQDPQFLISFYEKMQSDKGSIPDRFSAQQFSDYHSELNMSSLELGDSALYFCASSLEPGTSGYTNTGELFFGEGSRLTVL.

V is TRBV12-5 and J is TRBJ2-1; maybe TRBD2 (6 bases). Germline V CDR1 and CDR2: LGHNT, FRNRAP. Trimming removed 5 bases at V and 2 bases at J, with 16 bases between. There are 16 residues in the CDR3. CDR3 DNA: TGTGCTAGTGGTGCATCCTCGGGAGTCCCCTACAATGAGCAGTTCTTC. It yields the protein CASGASSGVPYNEQFF.

The chain carries TRBV19 and TRBJ1-2; D call uncertain. Germline-derived CDR1 and CDR2 are LNHDA and SQIVND (reference sequence). The CDR3 is made up of 14 amino acids. Trimming took 7 bases from V and 8 from J, leaving 20 bases between them. CDR3 loop: CASMFKEYFRGYTF. The CDR3, as DNA: TGTGCCAGTATGTTCAAGGAGTATTTTCGGGGCTACACCTTC.

The CDR3 region is CASSPISYNEQFF. The CDR3 coding sequence is TGTGCCAGCAGCCCCATCTCCTACAATGAGCAGTTCTTC. The chain employs TRBV7-9 and TRBJ2-1, with unresolved D. Germline CDR1 reads SEHNR; CDR2 reads FQNEAQ (reference sequence). Trimming removed 5 bases at V and 0 bases at J, with 5 bases between. This CDR3 is 13 amino acids long.

The V call is TRBV7-2, the J call TRBJ2-7; TRBD2 aligns across 9 bases. V shed 1 base, J shed 2 bases, and the junction held 6 bases outside the gene matches. This CDR3 is built from 16 residues. Germline-derived CDR1 and CDR2 are SGHTA and FQGNSA. The CDR3 loop reads CASSLGISGSPYEQYF. DNA of the CDR3: TGTGCCAGCAGCTTAGGAATTAGCGGGAGCCCCTACGAGCAGTACTTC.

The rearrangement uses TRBV5-6 and TRBJ1-4, with D maybe TRBD1 (5 bases). Germline CDR1 SGHDT, CDR2 YYEEEE. The CDR3 length is 15 residues. Trimming stripped 4 bases from V and 5 bases from J, with 15 bases between. The CDR3 spells CASSPGGRGNEKLFF. The CDR3 DNA reads TGTGCCAGCAGCCCGGGGGGACGTGGGAATGAAAAACTGTTTTTT.

In DNA, the CDR3 is TGCGCCAGCAGCACCATGGGGACAGCTTTCAATCAGCCCCAGCATTTT. The encoded protein is CASSTMGTAFNQPQHF. The chain has TRBV4-1 and TRBJ1-5; 7 bases match TRBD1. V was clipped by 5 bases and J by 3 bases; unmatched bases: 10. CDR1 and CDR2 from the germline V gene are MGHRA and YSYEKL. This CDR3 comprises 16 residues.

Points on this clone: Within the sample, other DNA sequences also encode this same CDR3. The rearrangement joins TRBV7-9 to TRBJ2-3; a possible D gene is TRBD1 (5 bases). V was cut by 3 bases and J by 3 bases, with 10 bases left in between. The CDR3 has 14 amino acids. The V gene's germline CDR1 is SEHNR and CDR2 FQNEAQ (reference sequence). In nucleotides, the CDR3 is TGTGCCAGCAGCTTGCAGGGTGGGACAGATACGCAGTATTTT. Protein: CASSLQGGTDTQYF.

The chain joins TRBV27 to TRBJ1-1; no definite D call. Trimming shortened V by 2 bases and J by 1 base, and 8 bases separated the two germline ends. The CDR3 has 14 residues. Germline values: CDR1 MNHEY, CDR2 SMNVEV (reference sequence). The CDR3 DNA sequence: TGTGCCAGCAGTTTACGGGCGGGGAACACTGAAGCTTTCTTT. This translates into CASSLRAGNTEAFF.

The V call is TRBV19, the J call TRBJ2-7, with TRBD1 identical over 7 bases. Per the germline V gene, CDR1 is LNHDA and CDR2 is SQIVND (reference sequence). This CDR3 has 14 residues. Trimming removed 6 bases from V and 3 bases from J; junction bases left unmatched: 8. CDR3 sequence reads: CASSSTGDSYEQYF. CDR3 coding DNA: TGTGCCAGTAGCTCGACCGGGGACAGCTACGAGCAGTACTTC.

The chain carries TRBV19 and TRBJ2-7, with 8 bases matching TRBD1. The V gene end was trimmed by 4 bases and the J gene end by 4 bases; junction bases not matched to a gene: 12. The CDR3 sequence is 16 residues long. Looked up from germline, CDR1 is LNHDA and CDR2 is SQIVND (reference sequence). CDR3 DNA sequence: TGTGCCAGTAGTAAACGACCGGGACAGGTTGGTTACGAGCAGTACTTC. Translated, it gives CASSKRPGQVGYEQYF.

The chain combines TRBV6-1 with TRBJ2-7; TRBD1 matches at 7 bases. With 1 base clipped from V and 2 bases from J, the junction kept 8 bases outside the gene matches. The V gene's germline CDR1 is MNHNS and CDR2 SASEGT. The CDR3 covers 16 residues. The CDR3: CASSEVRWGQTYEQYF. The DNA of the CDR3 is TGTGCCAGCAGTGAAGTTAGGTGGGGACAGACCTACGAGCAGTACTTC.

J is TRBJ2-7 and V is TRBV5-4; D may be TRBD1 (5 bases). Germline V gene lookup returns CDR1 SGHNT and CDR2 YYREEE (reference sequence). Trimming removed 4 bases from V and 3 bases from J, with 17 bases in between. The CDR3 has 15 amino acids. CDR3 nucleotides: TGTGCCAGCAGCACAACAGGACGGTACAACTACGAGCAGTACTTC. Translation gives CASSTTGRYNYEQYF.

The chain has TRBV4-1 and TRBJ2-1; 13 bases align to TRBD2. The CDR3 extends over 15 amino acids. The germline CDR1 and CDR2 sequences are MGHRA and YSYEKL. Trimming removed 4 bases from V and 8 bases from J; junction bases left unmatched: 5. The CDR3, as DNA: TGCGCCAGCAGCCCACCTGGGACTAGCGGGGATGAGCAGTTCTTC. Its protein is CASSPPGTSGDEQFF.

The J gene is TRBJ2-3, the V gene TRBV11-2; no clear D gene. The CDR3 is 16 amino acids. Trimming left V 0 bases short and J 0 bases short, with 10 bases between. CDR1 and CDR2 from the germline V gene are SGHAT and FQNNGV. CDR3 bases: TGTGCCAGCAGCTTAGATCCAGTGACTAGCACAGATACGCAGTATTTT. This translates into CASSLDPVTSTDTQYF.

Notes on this clone: The sample carries other DNA sequences with the same CDR3. The CDR3 spells CASSFSGRTDTQYF. The CDR3 DNA reads TGCGCCAGCAGCTTTAGCGGGAGGACAGATACGCAGTATTTT. The rearrangement uses TRBV5-1 and TRBJ2-3; 10 bases match TRBD2. The CDR3 has 14 residues. Germline V gene data show CDR1 as SGHRS and CDR2 as YFSETQ. V was clipped by 2 bases and J by 3 bases; unmatched bases: 0.

The chain combines TRBV30 with TRBJ1-6; D is uncertain. Germline V lookup: CDR1 GTSNPN, CDR2 SVGIG (reference sequence). Between the trimmed V and J ends, which lost 4 bases and 9 bases, there was a span of 10 bases. The CDR3 has 12 amino acids. This chain's CDR3 is CAWNGLTSPLHF. CDR3 coding DNA: TGTGCCTGGAATGGCCTCACTTCACCCCTCCACTTT.

The chain combines TRBV18 with TRBJ2-5, with D tentatively TRBD2 (5 bases). Near its end, the DNA agrees better with TRBJ2-7, so the J call may be wrong. This CDR3 has 17 residues. CDR1 and CDR2 (germline): KGHSH, LQKENI. CDR3 nucleotides: TGTGCCAGCTCCTCCCGGGTGGATGTGCGGGCCACCTACGAGCAGTACTTC. This encodes CASSSRVDVRATYEQYF.